This TCR beta chain was observed in a study of blood T cell repertoires in COVID-19. About the research overall: Collection of acute and convalescent COVID-19 samples took place in the United States, Italy and Spain. T cells, B-cell-depleted T cells, or PBMCs provided the cDNA or gDNA that served as material.

Original processing methods: Amplification from reference gene primers served as the basis for estimated nucleated cell counts. Clones were sequenced by immunoSEQ multiplex PCR, and TCRdb holds only the in-frame ones, with some missing. The DNA was the basis for D and trimming; V, J and clone size are from that table. The table includes over 70,000 clones, 70% to 85% detected once. The CDR3 consists of 14 residues. J gave up 8 bases and V 4 bases, and 3 bases lay outside the gene matches. CDR1 and CDR2 (germline): SEHNR, FQNEAQ (reference sequence). Sequenced material: peripheral blood. The rearrangement links TRBV7-9 to TRBJ1-4; 11 bases align to TRBD1. This receptor was taken from a woman aged 55-69 years with acute or convalescent COVID-19. CDR3 sequence: CASSWTGGNEKLFF. DNA for the CDR3: TGTGCCAGCAGCTGGACAGGGGGCAACGAAAAACTGTTTTTT.